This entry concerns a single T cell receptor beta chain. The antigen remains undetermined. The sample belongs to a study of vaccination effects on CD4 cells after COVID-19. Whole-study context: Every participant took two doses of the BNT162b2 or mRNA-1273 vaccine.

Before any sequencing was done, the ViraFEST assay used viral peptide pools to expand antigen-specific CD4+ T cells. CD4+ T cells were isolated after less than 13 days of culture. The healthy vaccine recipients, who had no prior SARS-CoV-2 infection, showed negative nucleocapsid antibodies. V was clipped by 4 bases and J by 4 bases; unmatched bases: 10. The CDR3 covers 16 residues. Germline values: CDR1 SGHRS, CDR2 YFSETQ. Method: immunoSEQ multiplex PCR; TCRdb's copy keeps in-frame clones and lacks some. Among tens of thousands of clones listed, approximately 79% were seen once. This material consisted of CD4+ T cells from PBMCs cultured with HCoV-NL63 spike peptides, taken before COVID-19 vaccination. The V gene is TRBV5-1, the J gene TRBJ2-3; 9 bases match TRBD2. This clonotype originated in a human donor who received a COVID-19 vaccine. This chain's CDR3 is CASSDPGGGAADTQYF. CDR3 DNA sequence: TGCGCCAGCAGCGATCCCGGCGGGGGGGCCGCAGATACGCAGTATTTT.